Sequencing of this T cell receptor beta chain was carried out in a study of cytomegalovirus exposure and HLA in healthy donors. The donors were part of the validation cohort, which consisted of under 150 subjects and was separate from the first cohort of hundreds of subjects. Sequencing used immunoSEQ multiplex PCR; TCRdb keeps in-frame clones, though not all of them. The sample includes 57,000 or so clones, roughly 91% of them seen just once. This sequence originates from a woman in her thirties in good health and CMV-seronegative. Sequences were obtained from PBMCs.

CDR3 region: CATSRRPGQGYNEQFF. The CDR3 DNA is TGTGCCACCAGCAGAAGACCGGGACAGGGATACAATGAGCAGTTCTTC. The V call is TRBV15, the J call TRBJ2-1; 9 positions agree with TRBD1. With V trimmed by 2 bases and J by 4 bases, 6 bases remained unmatched. Germline lookup yields CDR1 LNHNV and CDR2 YYDKDF (reference sequence). The CDR3 has 16 amino acids.